The following is a TCR beta chain sequence with its context. The antigen is unknown. This record belongs to a study of OX40 agonist ivuxolimab in advanced cancers. As for the study in general: The dose-escalation group included hepatocellular carcinoma, melanoma, renal cell carcinoma and head and neck cancer. Points from the study as a whole: A proportion of nonresponders additionally exhibited low normalized T-cell clonal expansion. Antigen specificity of clonally expanded peripheral T cells was not established.

Germline V lookup: CDR1 MNHNS, CDR2 SASEGT. CDR3 length equals 16 residues. Trimming shortened V by 4 bases and J by 2 bases, and 17 bases separated the two germline ends. Exclusion of a patient followed from autoimmune disease history or systemic immunosuppression. Generated by immunoSEQ multiplex PCR, the TCRdb table keeps only in-frame clones and is missing some. The data contain some 16,000 clones, almost 85% of them singletons. This sequence was found in an adult with an advanced solid tumor such as melanoma, head and neck, liver or kidney cancer. Specimen: CD4+ or CD8+ T cells sorted from blood, collected in a trial of the OX40 agonist ivuxolimab. This sequence joins TRBV6-1 and TRBJ2-5; D could derive from TRBD1 or TRBD2 (5 bases each). CDR3 residues: CASSAGTPLPQETQYF. The CDR3 DNA reads as TGTGCCAGCAGTGCCGGGACCCCTCTCCCTCAAGAGACCCAGTACTTC.